The next 5 T cell receptor beta chains were all read from a single sample in a study of vaccination and CD4 T cells after COVID-19. Sequenced with the Oncomine TCR Beta short-read assay was DNA taken from cultured CD4+ T cells. TCRdb used MiXCR to reprocess the PCR reads, holding one entry per CDR3 protein. The data show approximately 9,700 distinct CDR3 sequences, roughly 70% seen once. The sample's treatment: roughly 11-day PBMC culture with coronavirus spike peptide pools or control peptides (ViraFEST assay). The antigens these receptors bind are not known. The material sequenced was CD4+ T cells from blood, cultured in vitro. These receptors all stem from a human donor who had recovered from COVID-19.

This clonotype was counted only a few times. The CDR3 DNA reads as TGTGCCAGTAGTATGGGTAGGGACAGGAGTAATTCACCCCTCCACTTT. It is translated as CASSMGRDRSNSPLHF. V is TRBV19 and J is TRBJ1-6, with 8 bases aligning to TRBD1. Germline V gene sequence: CDR1 LNHDA, CDR2 SQIVND (reference sequence). With 3 bases clipped from V and 6 bases from J, the junction kept 7 bases outside the gene matches. There are 16 residues in the CDR3.

V usage is TRBV20-1 and J usage is TRBJ2-3; tentative D call: TRBD1 (5 bases). The CDR3 totals 14 residues. CDR1 is DFQATT and CDR2 is SNEGSKA in the germline V gene (reference sequence). Trimming stripped 3 bases from V and 2 bases from J, with 12 bases between. CDR3: CSARGLPITDTQYF. The CDR3 DNA follows: TGCAGTGCTAGGGGGCTCCCGATCACAGATACGCAGTATTTT.

The V call is TRBV7-2, the J call TRBJ1-2, with D maybe TRBD1 (6 bases). In germline, CDR1 is SGHTA, CDR2 FQGNSA. The V end was cut by 1 base, the J end by 5 bases, with 14 bases between. This CDR3 comprises 15 residues. The CDR3 DNA is TGTGCCAGCAGCTTAGTTGGGGGCCAGGGGTATGGCTACACCTTC. This sequence encodes CASSLVGGQGYGYTF.

The V gene is TRBV5-1, the J gene TRBJ1-5, with D possibly TRBD1 on 5 matching bases. The CDR3 runs 14 residues. Germline V gene lookup returns CDR1 SGHRS and CDR2 YFSETQ. V dropped 1 base and J dropped 3 bases, with 8 bases sitting between them. Written as DNA, the CDR3 is TGCGCCAGCAGCTTGTTAGGGGACAATCAGCCCCAGCATTTT. This encodes CASSLLGDNQPQHF.

The V and J genes are TRBV27 and TRBJ2-4, with TRBD1 as a possible D gene (6 bases). Looked up from germline, CDR1 is MNHEY and CDR2 is SMNVEV (reference sequence). Trimming took off 6 bases at V and 2 bases at J, with 14 bases between the two ends. There are 15 residues in the CDR3. The CDR3: CASRRTANTKNIQYF. The CDR3 DNA is TGTGCCAGCAGAAGGACAGCGAACACCAAAAACATTCAGTACTTC.